These 12 T cell receptor beta chains came from one sample sequenced in a study of early T cells in non-severe SARS-CoV-2 infection. TCRdb re-called the 5' RACE reads with MiXCR, one entry per CDR3 protein. The table has roughly 120,000 distinct CDR3 sequences, about 12% seen once; the top ten hold less than 4.5%. Source: whole blood, taken at baseline. Every receptor here comes from an adult who was a healthcare worker with PCR-confirmed SARS-CoV-2 infection or an uninfected control (not recorded which).

This clonotype has only a few counts. The chain joins TRBV11-3 to TRBJ1-1; D is perhaps TRBD1 (6 bases). Trimming took off 2 bases at V and 1 base at J, with 8 bases between the two ends. This CDR3 is built from 14 residues. In germline, CDR1 is SGHNT, CDR2 YENEEA. CDR3 in DNA: TGTGCCAGCAGCTTACAGGGACAGAACACTGAAGCTTTCTTT. As protein: CASSLQGQNTEAFF.

This clonotype was picked up a small number of times. J is TRBJ2-5 and V is TRBV20-1; possible D gene TRBD1, 7 bases. Per the germline V gene, CDR1 is DFQATT and CDR2 is SNEGSKA (reference sequence). The CDR3 contains 12 residues. The germline V and J ends were trimmed by 2 bases and 4 bases, with 8 bases remaining between them. This chain's CDR3 is CSARQGGETQYF. The DNA of the CDR3 is TGCAGTGCTAGACAGGGGGGAGAGACCCAGTACTTC.

This clonotype was seen many times. The chain has TRBV7-8 and TRBJ2-1; TRBD2 agrees at 7 bases. Losses at the gene ends were 5 bases for V and 7 bases for J; bases not matched to a gene: 11. Germline V gene sequence: CDR1 SGHVS, CDR2 FQNEAQ. The CDR3 consists of 15 residues. CDR3: CASSAEGLPRNEQFF. CDR3 sequence (DNA): TGTGCCAGCAGCGCAGAGGGACTACCGAGGAATGAGCAGTTCTTC.

This clonotype was counted many times. The chain employs TRBV6-1 and TRBJ2-3, with a tentative D call TRBD1 (6 bases). The CDR3 covers 16 residues. Germline CDR1 and CDR2: MNHNS and SASEGT. Trimming removed 6 bases at V and 4 bases at J, with 20 bases between. The CDR3 DNA is TGTGCCAGCAGGGTTGTAGCAGGGAAGGGGGCAGATACGCAGTATTTT. Its translation: CASRVVAGKGADTQYF.

Written as DNA, the CDR3 is TGCAGTGCGGCTAACGGCAACTATGGCTACACCTTC. This gives the protein CSAANGNYGYTF. The rearrangement joins TRBV20-1 to TRBJ1-2, with D uncertain. The ends were cut back, 6 bases at V and 2 bases at J, with 10 bases in the middle. CDR3 length: 12 amino acids. Per germline, CDR1 DFQATT and CDR2 SNEGSKA (reference sequence).

This chain joins TRBV2 and TRBJ1-2, with D possibly TRBD1 on 5 matching bases. From germline, CDR1 is SNHLY and CDR2 FYNNEI. The CDR3 sequence is 12 residues long. V was cut by 6 bases and J by 4 bases, with 9 bases left in between. Written as DNA, the CDR3 is TGTGCCAGCAGCCGACAGTTCTATGGCTACACCTTC. This translates into CASSRQFYGYTF.

The gene calls are TRBV2 and TRBJ1-5; D is ambiguous. V was trimmed by 2 bases and J by 5 bases, leaving 4 bases between them. The CDR3 has 12 residues. Looked up from germline, CDR1 is SNHLY and CDR2 is FYNNEI. The DNA for the CDR3 is TGTGCCAGCAGTGAAAGGCATCAGCCCCAGCATTTT. Translated, it gives CASSERHQPQHF.

The table lists this clonotype with many counts. This chain links TRBV28 with TRBJ2-3; D assignment may be TRBD1 or TRBD2 (5 bases each). The CDR3 runs to 14 residues. Per germline, CDR1 MDHEN and CDR2 SYDVKM. Trimming cost V 5 bases and J 6 bases, with 15 bases left between them. The CDR3 nucleotides read TGTGCCAGCAGTCCACTAGGGGCTCGGGATACGCAGTATTTT. This encodes CASSPLGARDTQYF.

This clonotype was picked up a small number of times. This rearrangement joins TRBV20-1 to TRBJ2-3, with D uncertain. Germline V gene data show CDR1 as DFQATT and CDR2 as SNEGSKA (reference sequence). V lost 3 bases, J lost 3 bases, and 7 bases lay in between. This CDR3 region has 12 residues. The CDR3 is CSARFNTDTQYF. The DNA of the CDR3 is TGCAGTGCTAGGTTTAATACAGATACGCAGTATTTT.

The chain employs TRBV29-1 and TRBJ2-5; 7 positions match TRBD2. The J segment lost 6 bases and the V segment lost 3 bases, leaving 4 bases of the junction unmatched. The germline V gene has CDR1 SQVTM and CDR2 ANQGSEA. CDR3 length: 12 amino acids. Here the CDR3 DNA reads TGCAGCGTTGAGAGACTAGCAAAGACCCAGTACTTC. This encodes CSVERLAKTQYF.

The V call is TRBV6-5, the J call TRBJ1-6, with D maybe TRBD1 (5 bases). Looked up from germline, CDR1 is MNHEY and CDR2 is SVGAGI. V lost 6 bases to trimming and J lost 9 bases, with 15 bases between them. The CDR3 loop spans 14 amino acids. In nucleotides, the CDR3 is TGTGCCAGCAGCCCTATAAGGGGTTCTTCACCCCTCCACTTT. It translates to CASSPIRGSSPLHF.

This clonotype has ten or more counts. V gene TRBV3-1 combines with J gene TRBJ1-6, with no clear D. The V end was cut by 2 bases, the J end by 6 bases, with 11 bases between. Per the germline V gene, CDR1 is LGHDT and CDR2 is YNNKEL (reference sequence). This CDR3 is built from 15 residues. Here the CDR3 reads CASSQIVEGNSPLHF. CDR3 nucleotides: TGTGCCAGCAGCCAAATCGTAGAGGGTAATTCACCCCTCCACTTT.